This T cell receptor (beta chain) was documented in a study of CD8+ T cells in alopecia areata. V lost 6 bases, J lost 4 bases, and 5 bases stayed unmatched. From germline, CDR1 is MNHNS and CDR2 SASEGT. The CDR3 spans 13 residues. Sequencing relied on a cDNA template that was reverse transcribed from extracted RNA. Here immunoSEQ multiplex PCR was the method, and the copy in TCRdb shows in-frame clones only, minus some. The data contain tens of thousands of clones, 70% to 80% of them singletons. Treatment given: oral pan-JAK inhibitor, 5-10 mg twice daily. This TCR derives from a human donor with alopecia areata. The chain carries TRBV6-1 and TRBJ1-1; TRBD1 matches at 7 bases. This sample comprised CD8+ T cells sorted from blood, obtained at week 44, from a patient treated with tofacitinib. The CDR3 region has the DNA TGTGCCAGCAGACCGGGACAGATCACTGAAGCTTTCTTT. It specifies CASRPGQITEAFF.